The sequence of this TCR beta chain was determined in a study of CD8+CD57+ T cells in acquired aplastic anemia. The CDR3 sequence is 12 residues long. Deletions cut 2 bases from V and 10 bases from J, with 9 bases between. Germline CDR1 reads SEHNR; CDR2 reads FQNEAQ (reference sequence). The sequenced patients had an expansion of CD8+CD57+ cells seen by flow cytometry. TCR beta VDJ combinations and CDR3 sequences were profiled from genomic DNA. MiXCR, run by TCRdb on the reads, gives a single entry per CDR3 protein. The sample records about 260,000 distinct CDR3 sequences, roughly 82% being singletons.

This receptor was identified in a human donor with aplastic anemia. The sample was sorted CD4+, CD8+, or CD8+CD57+ T cells (not recorded which) from PBMCs. The chain is built from TRBV7-9 and TRBJ1-5, with no clear D. The CDR3 spells CASSLPSSPQHF. The CDR3 coding sequence is TGTGCCAGCAGCTTACCCTCAAGCCCCCAGCATTTT.